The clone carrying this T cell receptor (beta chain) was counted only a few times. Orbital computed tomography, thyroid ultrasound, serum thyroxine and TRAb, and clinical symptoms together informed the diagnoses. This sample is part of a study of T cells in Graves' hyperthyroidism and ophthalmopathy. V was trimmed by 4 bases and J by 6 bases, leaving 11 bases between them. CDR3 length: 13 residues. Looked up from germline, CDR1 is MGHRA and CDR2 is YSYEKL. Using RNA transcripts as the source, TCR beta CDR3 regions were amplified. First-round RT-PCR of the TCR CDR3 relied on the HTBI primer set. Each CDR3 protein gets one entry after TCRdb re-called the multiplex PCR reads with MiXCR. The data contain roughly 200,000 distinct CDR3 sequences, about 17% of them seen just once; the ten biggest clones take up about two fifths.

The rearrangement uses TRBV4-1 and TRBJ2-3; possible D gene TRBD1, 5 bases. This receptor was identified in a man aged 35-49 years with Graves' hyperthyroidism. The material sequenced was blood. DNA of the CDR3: TGCGCCAGCAGCCCAGCGACAGCGGATACGCAGTATTTT. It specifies CASSPATADTQYF.